This T cell receptor (beta chain) comes out of a study of cytomegalovirus exposure and HLA in healthy donors. PCR primers comprised 60 Vbeta and 13 Jbeta primers. Data came from immunoSEQ multiplex PCR; TCRdb stores just in-frame clones and leaves some out. The table lists a few hundred thousand clones, approximately 70% of them singletons. The germline V gene has CDR1 SGHAT and CDR2 FQNNGV. The length of the CDR3 is 15 residues. J lost 7 bases, V lost 1 base, and 7 bases had no gene match. This receptor was obtained from a female donor in good health and CMV-seronegative. The sample consisted of PBMCs. This sequence joins TRBV11-2 and TRBJ2-3; TRBD2 agrees at 8 bases. CDR3 sequence reads: CASSLVPSGPNTQYF. For the CDR3, the DNA is TGTGCCAGCAGCTTAGTCCCTAGCGGGCCCAATACGCAGTATTTT.